The clone carrying this T cell receptor (beta chain) appeared once. Its antigen is not identified. The sample is drawn from a study of T cell responses to AZD1222 COVID-19 vaccine. Germline V gives CDR1 SGHAT, CDR2 FQNNGV. CDR3 length: 15 amino acids. The V end lost 0 bases, the J end lost 3 bases, and 12 bases lay between the germline ends. TCRdb's table, derived via immunoSEQ multiplex PCR, lists solely in-frame clones and lacks some. Counted here are more than 95,000 clones, 80% to 90% occurring once; the ten biggest clones make up roughly 3.9%. Study outcomes and limitations: Spike-spanning, vaccine-associated CD4 TCRs were dominant at 160-218 and 743-854.

The TCR was taken from an adult in good health. This chain joins TRBV11-2 and TRBJ2-7, with D maybe TRBD1 (5 bases). Sequenced here: peripheral blood, sampled on day 0 of MenACWY control vaccination. The CDR3 loop is CASSLDRGTVYEQYF. In nucleotides, the CDR3 is TGTGCCAGCAGCTTAGATAGGGGAACCGTCTACGAGCAGTACTTC.